What follows are 4 T cell receptor beta chains derived from one specimen sequenced in a study of cytomegalovirus exposure and HLA in healthy donors. The PCR ran on 60 Vbeta and 13 Jbeta primers. Here immunoSEQ multiplex PCR was the method, and the copy in TCRdb shows in-frame clones only, minus some. The repertoire holds about 94,000 clones, with 60% to 80% as singletons. The specimen was PBMCs. The receptors stem from a middle-aged woman in good health and CMV-seronegative.

V is TRBV5-1 and J is TRBJ1-4; D uncertain. Germline CDR1 is SGHRS and CDR2 is YFSETQ. The V and J ends lost 5 bases and 5 bases respectively, with 13 bases between them. This CDR3 region has 14 residues. CDR3 region: CASSPGRENEKLFF. DNA for the CDR3: TGCGCCAGCAGTCCCGGACGGGAGAATGAAAAACTGTTTTTT.

There are a few counts of this clone. This chain connects TRBV28 to TRBJ1-1; D gene uncertain. The CDR3 runs to 13 residues. Germline CDR1 and CDR2: MDHEN and SYDVKM. V was clipped by 8 bases and J by 0 bases, with 10 bases between them. For the CDR3, the DNA is TGTGCCAGCTCCCTCAACATGAACACTGAAGCTTTCTTT. Translation gives CASSLNMNTEAFF.

V and J are TRBV11-3 and TRBJ2-7; unclear D gene. Germline CDR1 and CDR2: SGHNT and YENEEA. CDR3 size: 13 residues. V lost 1 base and J lost 2, with 6 bases in between. CDR3 in DNA: TGTGCCAGCAGCTTAGGTGTAACCTACGAGCAGTACTTC. Translating it yields CASSLGVTYEQYF.

This clone has only a few counts. This chain joins TRBV4-2 and TRBJ2-3; no reliable D call. The V gene lost 0 bases and the J gene lost 4 bases, with 17 bases spanning the gap. This CDR3 has 17 residues. Germline lookup yields CDR1 LGHNA and CDR2 YNFKEQ. For the CDR3, the DNA is TGTGCCAGCAGCCAAGATCCCCTACAGCTGGGCCCAGATACGCAGTATTTT. Translating gives CASSQDPLQLGPDTQYF.